This T cell receptor (beta chain) emerged from a study of T cells in Graves' hyperthyroidism and ophthalmopathy. Whole-study findings and limits: Most expanded thyroid clonotypes above 0.001 recurred in blood.

On this clonotype: Its matching antigen is unknown.

Patients aged 18 to 65 had newly diagnosed hyperthyroidism of under 2 months' duration. Blood was drawn at first hyperthyroidism diagnosis, before any ophthalmopathy symptoms. Amplification of TCR beta CDR3 regions was performed using RNA transcripts as template. The study used the HTBI primer set for a first-round RT-PCR of the TCR CDR3. TCRdb itself ran the multiplex PCR reads through MiXCR, one entry per CDR3 protein. The data contain about 400,000 distinct CDR3 sequences, 15% to 19% of them singletons. V was cut by 5 bases and J by 3 bases, with 14 bases left in between. The CDR3 runs to 14 residues. CDR1 and CDR2 (germline): SEHNR, FQNEAQ (reference sequence).

The specimen was blood. This chain joins TRBV7-9 and TRBJ2-7; no clear D. The source of this sequence is a woman under 30 with Graves' hyperthyroidism that later progressed to Graves' ophthalmopathy. CDR3: CASSPPVSGYEQYF. DNA of the CDR3: TGTGCCAGCAGCCCCCCCGTATCCGGCTACGAGCAGTACTTC.